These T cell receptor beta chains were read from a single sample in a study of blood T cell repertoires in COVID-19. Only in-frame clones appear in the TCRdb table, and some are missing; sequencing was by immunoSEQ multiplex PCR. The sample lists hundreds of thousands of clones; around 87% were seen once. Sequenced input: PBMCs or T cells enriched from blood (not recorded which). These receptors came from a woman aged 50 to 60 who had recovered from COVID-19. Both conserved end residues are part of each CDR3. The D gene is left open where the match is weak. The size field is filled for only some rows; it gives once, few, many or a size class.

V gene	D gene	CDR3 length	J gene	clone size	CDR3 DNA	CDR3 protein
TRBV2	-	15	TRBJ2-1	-	TGTGCCAGCAGGGAGACAGCCAGCTCCTACAATGAGCAGTTCTTC	CASRETASSYNEQFF
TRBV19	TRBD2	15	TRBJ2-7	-	TGTGCCAGTAGTACCCTAGCGGGTTCTTACTACGAGCAGTACTTC	CASSTLAGSYYEQYF
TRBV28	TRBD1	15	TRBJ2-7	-	TGTGCCAGCAGTGGAGGACAGGGGGCTTACTACGAGCAGTACTTC	CASSGGQGAYYEQYF
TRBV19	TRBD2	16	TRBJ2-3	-	TGTGCCAGTATGTGGACTAGCGGGAGAGGGGGAGATACGCAGTATTTT	CASMWTSGRGGDTQYF
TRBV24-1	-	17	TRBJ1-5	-	TGTGCCACCAGTGACTCCAGGGGAGCCGGCGGCAATCAGCCCCAGCATTTT	CATSDSRGAGGNQPQHF
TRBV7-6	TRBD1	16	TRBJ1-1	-	TGTGCCAGCAGCTTAGGCTGGGTCAGGGGGGCCACTGAAGCTTTCTTT	CASSLGWVRGATEAFF
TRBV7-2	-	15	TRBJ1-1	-	TGTGCCAGCAGCTTAGGTTCAGGGCTGAACACTGAAGCTTTCTTT	CASSLGSGLNTEAFF
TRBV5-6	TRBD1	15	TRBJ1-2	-	TGTGCCAGCAGCTTGGGGGACAGGGGTAACGGTGGCTACACCTTC	CASSLGDRGNGGYTF
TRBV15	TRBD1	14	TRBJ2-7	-	TGTGCCACCAGCAGAGTAGGACAGGCCTACGAGCAGTACTTC	CATSRVGQAYEQYF
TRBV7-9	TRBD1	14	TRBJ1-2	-	TGTGCCAGCAGCAAGGGACAGGGAAGCCATGGCTACACCTTC	CASSKGQGSHGYTF
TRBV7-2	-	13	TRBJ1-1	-	TGTGCCAGCAGTTATTTCAGGAACACTGAAGCTTTCTTT	CASSYFRNTEAFF
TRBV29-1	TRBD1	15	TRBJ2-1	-	TGCAGCGTGCCTCGGCCGGGACAGTTTTACAATGAGCAGTTCTTC	CSVPRPGQFYNEQFF
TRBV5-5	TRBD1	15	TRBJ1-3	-	TGTGCCAGCAGCCTCAACAGGGGAGGTTTAGACACCATATATTTT	CASSLNRGGLDTIYF
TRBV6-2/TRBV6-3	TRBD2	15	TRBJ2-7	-	TGTGCCAGCAGTTACACACTAGCGGGAGCCCACGAGCAGTACTTC	CASSYTLAGAHEQYF
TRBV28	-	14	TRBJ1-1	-	TGTGCCAGCAGCCCACAGTCCTTGAACACTGAAGCTTTCTTT	CASSPQSLNTEAFF
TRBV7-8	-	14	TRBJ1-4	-	TGTGCCAGCAGCTCCGGTCGGGAGGGGGAAAAACTGTTTTTT	CASSSGREGEKLFF
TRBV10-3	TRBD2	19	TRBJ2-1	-	TGTGCCATCAGTAAGGGGACTAGCGGGAGGGCCCCAACCTACAATGAGCAGTTCTTC	CAISKGTSGRAPTYNEQFF
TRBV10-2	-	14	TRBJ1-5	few	TGCGCCAGTTCTCCATCTAATAGCAATCAGCCCCAGCATTTT	CASSPSNSNQPQHF
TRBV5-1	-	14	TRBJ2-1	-	TGCGCCAGCAGCTTGGGTCAGGGAGGCAATGAGCAGTTCTTC	CASSLGQGGNEQFF
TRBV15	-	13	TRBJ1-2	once	TGTGCCACCAGCAGAGGGAGGGACTATGGCTACACCTTC	CATSRGRDYGYTF
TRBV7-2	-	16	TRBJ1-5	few	TGTGCCAGCAGCTTAGTCAGGGCAGGGGCAGGTCAGCCCCAGCATTTT	CASSLVRAGAGQPQHF
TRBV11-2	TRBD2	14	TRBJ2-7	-	TGTGCCAGCAGACCTAGCGGGAAATCCTACGAGCAGTACTTC	CASRPSGKSYEQYF
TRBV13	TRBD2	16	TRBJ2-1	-	TGTGCCAGCAGCCCAGGGAATAGCGGGAGAGACAATGAGCAGTTCTTC	CASSPGNSGRDNEQFF
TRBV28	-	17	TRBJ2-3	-	TGTGCCAGCAGTTTCGGGGGGTCAGGGGGCGTAGCAGATACGCAGTATTTT	CASSFGGSGGVADTQYF
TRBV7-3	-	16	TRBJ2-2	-	TGTGCCAGCAGCTTTGTCGGGGGGACAAACACCGGGGAGCTGTTTTTT	CASSFVGGTNTGELFF
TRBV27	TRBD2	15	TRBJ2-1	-	TGTGCCAGCAGTGACCGGACTAGCGGGAGTTATGAGCAGTTCTTC	CASSDRTSGSYEQFF
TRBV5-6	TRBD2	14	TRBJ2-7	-	TGTGCCAGCAGCTTGGATAGCGGGAGGGGTGAGCAGTACTTC	CASSLDSGRGEQYF
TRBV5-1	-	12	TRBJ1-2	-	TGCGCCAGCAGCGGGGAGTACTATGGCTACACCTTC	CASSGEYYGYTF
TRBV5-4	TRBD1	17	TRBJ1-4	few	TGTGCCAGCAGCACAAGGATAGGGGGCCTCACTAATGAAAAACTGTTTTTT	CASSTRIGGLTNEKLFF
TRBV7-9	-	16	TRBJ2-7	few	TGTGCCAGCAGCCCCCGGTGGGCCCTAAGCTCCTACGAGCAGTACTTC	CASSPRWALSSYEQYF
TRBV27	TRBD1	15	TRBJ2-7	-	TGTGCCAGCAGGAGGACAGGGAATCCCCTCTACGAGCAGTACTTC	CASRRTGNPLYEQYF
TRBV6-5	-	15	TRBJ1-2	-	TGTGCCAGCAGTTACTCGAGTTTGGCGGCCGGAGGCTACACCTTC	CASSYSSLAAGGYTF
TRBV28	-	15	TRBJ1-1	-	TGTGCCAGCAGTCCCTCCTTAGGAGCTTCGCGAGAAGCTTTCTTT	CASSPSLGASREAFF
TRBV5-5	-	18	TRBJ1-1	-	TGTGCCAGCAGCTTATCCCCCCAGGGGCCAATTATGAACACTGAAGCTTTCTTT	CASSLSPQGPIMNTEAFF
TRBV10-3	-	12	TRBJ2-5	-	TGTGCCATCGGGAGGGGGGGAGAGACCCAGTACTTC	CAIGRGGETQYF
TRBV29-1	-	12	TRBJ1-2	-	TGCAGCGATTGGGGACAAAACTATGGCTACACCTTC	CSDWGQNYGYTF
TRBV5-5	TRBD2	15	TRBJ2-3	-	TGTGCCAGCAGCTTGGAACTAGCGTTTGGAGATACGCAGTATTTT	CASSLELAFGDTQYF
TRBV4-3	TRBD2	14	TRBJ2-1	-	TGCGCCAGCACCGCACTAGCGGGAGTAGGTGAGCAGTTCTTC	CASTALAGVGEQFF
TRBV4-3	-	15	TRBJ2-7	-	TGCGCCAGCAGCCAATCCGGAGAGGGCGGCTACGAGCAGTACTTC	CASSQSGEGGYEQYF
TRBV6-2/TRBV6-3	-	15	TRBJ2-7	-	TGTGCCAGCAGCACTGGGGCTAGCGTGATCTACGAGCAGTACTTC	CASSTGASVIYEQYF
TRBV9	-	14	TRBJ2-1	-	TGTGCCAGCAGCGTAGGGACTATAGGTCATGAGCAGTTCTTC	CASSVGTIGHEQFF
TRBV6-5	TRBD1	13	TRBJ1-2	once	TGTGCCAGCAGACCCGACAGGGTGGATGGCTACACCTTC	CASRPDRVDGYTF
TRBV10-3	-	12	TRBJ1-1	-	TGTGCCATCAGTGAGTCGAGAGGAGAAGCTTTCTTT	CAISESRGEAFF
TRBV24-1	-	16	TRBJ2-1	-	TGTGCCACCAGTGATCCCACTACTTCGGTAGACAATGAGCAGTTCTTC	CATSDPTTSVDNEQFF
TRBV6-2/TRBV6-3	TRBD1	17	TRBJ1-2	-	TGTGCCAGCAGTACAAAAACAGGGGAGCCTACCCTCTATGGCTACACCTTC	CASSTKTGEPTLYGYTF
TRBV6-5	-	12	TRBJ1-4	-	TGTGCCAGGACAGGCAAAAATGAAAAACTGTTTTTT	CARTGKNEKLFF
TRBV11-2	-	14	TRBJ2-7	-	TGTGCCAGCAGCTTAGGGGCGGGGTCCTACGAGCAGTACTTC	CASSLGAGSYEQYF
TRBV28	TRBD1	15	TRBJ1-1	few	TGTGCCAGCAGGTGGACAGGGCTTATGAACACTGAAGCTTTCTTT	CASRWTGLMNTEAFF
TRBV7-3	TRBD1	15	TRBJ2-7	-	TGTGCCAGCAGCTTAAGGGACAGCCCTACCTACGAGCAGTACTTC	CASSLRDSPTYEQYF